This TCR beta chain was retrieved from a study of long-term antiretroviral therapy in people with HIV. The CDR3 spans 14 residues. The ends were cut back, 2 bases at V and 0 bases at J, with 6 bases in the middle. The germline CDR1 and CDR2 sequences are LGHNT and FRNRAP. Whole-study findings and limits: The study collected no data on ART adherence, viral resistance or therapy changes. Following ART, diversity rose but still fell short of transplant donor controls.

Concerning this clone: No antigen is known for it.

An immunoSEQ assay, version v3.0, was performed at survey level. Profiled with immunoSEQ multiplex PCR; TCRdb holds only in-frame clones, not every one. The repertoire has just over 20,000 clones, 70% to 85% of them found once; the top ten carry 4.6%. This specimen was unsorted PBMCs, taken 0.5 years after starting antiretroviral therapy. The receptor was isolated from a man between 18 and 35 years old with HIV. This chain links TRBV12-5 with TRBJ2-3; D gene ambiguous. The CDR3 DNA reads TGTGCTAGTGGTTTGTCCCTTAGCACAGATACGCAGTATTTT. Translated, it gives CASGLSLSTDTQYF.